These 24 T cell receptor beta chains were all obtained from the same sample, sequenced in a study of T cells in tuberculosis. Libraries were prepared by immunoSEQ multiplex PCR; TCRdb keeps only in-frame clonotypes and omits some of them. The sample includes 35,000 to 45,000 clones, about 95% of them seen just once. Sample: PBMCs. These receptor sequences come from a donor between 5 and 29 years old with latent tuberculosis or without tuberculosis infection. Some clones in this sample may be carry-over from other donors' samples.

CDR3 sequence reads: CASSQDVVGELFF. The CDR3 region has the DNA TGTGCCAGCAGCCAAGACGTTGTGGGGGAGCTGTTTTTT. The chain is built from TRBV4-2 and TRBJ2-2; no reliable D call. V dropped 0 bases and J dropped 8 bases, with 7 bases sitting between them. The CDR3 has 13 residues. Germline V gene data show CDR1 as LGHNA and CDR2 as YNFKEQ.

The V and J genes are TRBV7-9 and TRBJ2-2; 8 bases match TRBD1. V trimming: 5 bases; J trimming: 2 bases; junction bases outside the gene matches: 7. Germline V CDR1 and CDR2: SEHNR, FQNEAQ (reference sequence). The CDR3 totals 16 residues. The CDR3 region is CASSTGTGDNTGELFF. CDR3 DNA sequence: TGTGCCAGCAGCACCGGGACAGGAGATAACACCGGGGAGCTGTTTTTT.

The chain is built from TRBV30 and TRBJ1-5, with D perhaps matching TRBD1 (6 bases). Germline V lookup: CDR1 GTSNPN, CDR2 SVGIG (reference sequence). The CDR3 runs to 13 residues. V lost 5 bases, J lost 5 bases, and 13 bases lay in between. DNA of the CDR3: TGTGCCTGGGGAACAGGGTTCGATCAGCCCCAGCATTTT. Amino acids: CAWGTGFDQPQHF.

The chain combines TRBV7-9 with TRBJ1-1, with 7 positions matching TRBD1. V was pared by 4 bases and J by 0 bases, with 2 bases of the junction left unmatched. CDR1 and CDR2 from the germline V gene are SEHNR and FQNEAQ (reference sequence). The length of the CDR3 is 14 residues. CDR3 region: CASSSGQVNTEAFF. Written as DNA, the CDR3 is TGTGCCAGCAGCTCCGGACAGGTGAACACTGAAGCTTTCTTT.

The chain is built from TRBV7-8 and TRBJ1-1; 8 nucleotides align to TRBD1. There are 14 residues in the CDR3. The germline CDR1 and CDR2 sequences are SGHVS and FQNEAQ. The V segment lost 2 bases and the J segment 4 bases; nucleotides outside the gene matches: 3. The CDR3 spells CASSLKTGVTEAFF. The CDR3 DNA reads TGTGCCAGCAGCTTAAAGACAGGGGTCACTGAAGCTTTCTTT.

The rearrangement joins TRBV9 to TRBJ2-5; 10 positions match TRBD1. This CDR3 region has 16 residues. Germline V CDR1 and CDR2: SGDLS, YYNGEE. After removal of 0 bases from V and 1 base from J, the junction contained 3 bases not matched to a gene. For the CDR3, the DNA is TGTGCCAGCAGCGTAGGGGGGACAGGGGTCCAAGAGACCCAGTACTTC. Translation: CASSVGGTGVQETQYF.

The chain combines TRBV30 with TRBJ1-4; maybe TRBD1 (6 bases). V lost 4 bases to trimming and J lost 4 bases, with 16 bases between them. The CDR3 length is 15 residues. Germline CDR1 reads GTSNPN; CDR2 reads SVGIG (reference sequence). In nucleotides, the CDR3 is TGTGCCTGGAAAAGGCAGGGGACCGTTAATGAAAAACTGTTTTTT. As protein: CAWKRQGTVNEKLFF.

The J gene is TRBJ1-3, the V gene TRBV28; 8 bases agree with TRBD1. The CDR3 is 16 amino acids. Germline-derived CDR1 and CDR2 are MDHEN and SYDVKM. Trimming cost V 7 bases and J 1 base; bases outside gene matches: 9. The CDR3 reads CASISPRGRSGNTIYF. CDR3 coding DNA: TGTGCCAGCATTTCACCCAGGGGGCGGTCTGGAAACACCATATATTTT.

The chain recombines TRBV25-1 with TRBJ2-5; 7 bases are a match to TRBD2. The CDR3 contains 16 residues. The V gene's germline CDR1 is MGHDK and CDR2 SYGVNS. The ends lost 4 bases at V and 4 bases at J; junction bases unmatched: 12. The CDR3 nucleotides read TGTGCCAGCAGTGTCGGGGGGAGTGGGAGTGGAGAGACCCAGTACTTC. It codes for CASSVGGSGSGETQYF.

This clone appeared a few times. The chain recombines TRBV2 with TRBJ2-7, with a tentative D call TRBD2 (6 bases). V was shortened by 4 bases and J by 9 bases, with 10 bases between the two germline ends. Germline V gives CDR1 SNHLY, CDR2 FYNNEI. CDR3 length: 11 amino acids. The CDR3 protein is CASSVGGRQYF. The CDR3 nucleotides read TGTGCCAGCAGTGTGGGGGGACGGCAGTACTTC. The variable domain in full, with the rest retrieved from reference TRBV2 and TRBJ2-7, is EPEVTQTPSHQVTQMGQEVILRCVPISNHLYFYWYRQILGQKVEFLVSFYNNEISEKSEIFDDQFSVERPDGSNFTLKIRSTKLEDSAMYFCASSVGGRQYFGPGTRLTVT.

The chain links TRBV5-6 to TRBJ1-2; 7 bases agree with TRBD1. The CDR3 extends over 17 amino acids. Trimming cost V 4 bases and J 4 bases; bases outside gene matches: 16. Germline values: CDR1 SGHDT, CDR2 YYEEEE. This chain's CDR3 is CASSPGLGDSNFYGYTF. The CDR3 DNA follows: TGTGCCAGCAGCCCGGGATTGGGGGACAGCAATTTCTATGGCTACACCTTC.

The chain combines TRBV4-3 with TRBJ2-1; D gene uncertain. V lost 3 bases and J lost 7, with 13 bases in between. From germline, CDR1 is LGHNA and CDR2 YSLEER. The CDR3 loop spans 14 amino acids. The CDR3 DNA follows: TGCGCCAGCAGCCATCGAGACTTCTTGAATGAGCAGTTCTTC. Protein: CASSHRDFLNEQFF.

This clone showed up just once. The chain recombines TRBV27 with TRBJ2-1; a possible D gene is TRBD2 (5 bases). This CDR3 contains 15 residues. CDR1 MNHEY and CDR2 SMNVEV come from the germline V gene (reference sequence). Trimming shortened V by 3 bases and J by 10 bases, and 19 bases separated the two germline ends. The DNA for the CDR3 is TGTGCCAGCAGTTTTATGGAAGCGGAGTTAGGGGAGCAGTTCTTC. Its translation: CASSFMEAELGEQFF.

This sequence joins TRBV11-2 and TRBJ2-7; 7 nucleotides align to TRBD2. The germline CDR1 and CDR2 sequences are SGHAT and FQNNGV. The CDR3 extends over 15 amino acids. The V gene end was trimmed by 6 bases and the J gene end by 0 bases; junction bases not matched to a gene: 8. DNA for the CDR3: TGTGCCAGCAGTTACACTAGCGCGCCCTCCTACGAGCAGTACTTC. Protein: CASSYTSAPSYEQYF.

The V gene is TRBV18, the J gene TRBJ2-3; maybe TRBD1 (5 bases). This CDR3 contains 16 residues. With 0 bases removed from V and 0 bases from J, the gap between germline ends came to 10 bases. From germline, CDR1 is KGHSH and CDR2 LQKENI. Written as DNA, the CDR3 is TGTGCCAGCTCACCACCCCAGGGCCCCAGCACAGATACGCAGTATTTT. As protein: CASSPPQGPSTDTQYF.

J is TRBJ2-3 and V is TRBV25-1; D is perhaps TRBD1 (5 bases). V shed 4 bases and J shed 2 bases, with 13 bases lying between them. The CDR3 runs 15 residues. The V gene's germline CDR1 is MGHDK and CDR2 SYGVNS. The CDR3 loop reads CASSVRQKITDTQYF. Here the CDR3 DNA reads TGTGCCAGCAGTGTGAGACAGAAGATCACAGATACGCAGTATTTT.

The V and J genes are TRBV7-9 and TRBJ1-1, with 8 bases identical to TRBD1. The CDR3 runs 15 residues. The germline gives CDR1 SEHNR, CDR2 FQNEAQ (reference sequence). Losses at the gene ends were 5 bases for V and 3 bases for J; bases not matched to a gene: 8. CDR3 sequence reads: CASSPRTGKDTEAFF. CDR3 coding DNA: TGTGCCAGCAGCCCTAGGACAGGGAAGGACACTGAAGCTTTCTTT.

V is TRBV5-4 and J is TRBJ2-5; D remains unclear. V lost 0 bases and J 2 bases, leaving 8 bases between the germline ends. The CDR3 sequence is 14 residues long. Germline CDR1 SGHNT, CDR2 YYREEE (reference sequence). The CDR3 region is CASSLARYQETQYF. The CDR3 DNA reads as TGTGCCAGCAGCTTGGCTCGTTATCAAGAGACCCAGTACTTC.

The rearrangement joins TRBV19 to TRBJ2-5, with 11 positions matching TRBD1. V shed 4 bases and J 3 bases; nucleotides not matched to a gene: 4. CDR1 LNHDA and CDR2 SQIVND come from the germline V gene (reference sequence). This CDR3 has 15 residues. CDR3: CASSKPGQGEETQYF. The CDR3 DNA follows: TGTGCCAGTAGTAAACCGGGACAGGGGGAAGAGACCCAGTACTTC.

The rearrangement links TRBV4-1 to TRBJ2-7, with no clear D. In germline, CDR1 is MGHRA, CDR2 YSYEKL. Between the trimmed V and J ends, which lost 1 base and 3 bases, there was a span of 10 bases. This CDR3 comprises 14 residues. This CDR3 is CASSQVNTHYEQYF. In DNA, the CDR3 is TGCGCCAGCAGCCAAGTTAACACGCACTACGAGCAGTACTTC.

The V gene is TRBV4-2, the J gene TRBJ2-1; 14 bases line up with TRBD2. The V and J ends lost 4 bases and 6 bases, in that order; junction bases with no gene match: 2. The germline V gene encodes CDR1 LGHNA and CDR2 YNFKEQ. The CDR3 contains 15 residues. The CDR3 spells CASSPGLAGANEQFF. DNA for the CDR3: TGTGCCAGCAGCCCGGGACTAGCGGGAGCCAATGAGCAGTTCTTC.

The gene calls are TRBV10-1 and TRBJ2-7, with D unclear. The CDR3 runs 12 residues. Per the germline V gene, CDR1 is WNHNN and CDR2 is SYGVQD (reference sequence). The V end lost 5 bases, the J end lost 3 bases, and 8 bases lay between the germline ends. The chain's CDR3 is CASSPNIYEQYF. In DNA form, the CDR3 reads TGCGCCAGCAGTCCAAACATCTACGAGCAGTACTTC.

The table lists this clone with a count of one. The V gene is TRBV30, the J gene TRBJ2-7; D possibly corresponds to TRBD1 (5 bases). With 4 bases removed from V and 4 bases from J, the gap between germline ends came to 17 bases. CDR1 GTSNPN and CDR2 SVGIG come from the germline V gene (reference sequence). This CDR3 region has 14 residues. The CDR3 is CAWTQRGGIYEQYF. CDR3 sequence (DNA): TGTGCCTGGACCCAAAGGGGCGGCATTTACGAGCAGTACTTC.

This chain connects TRBV15 to TRBJ1-4; the match to TRBD1 covers 10 bases. CDR3 size: 18 residues. Germline loops: CDR1 LNHNV, CDR2 YYDKDF (reference sequence). Trimming cost V 0 bases and J 7 bases; bases outside gene matches: 11. CDR3: CATSRDLPGGQGTEKLFF. CDR3 bases: TGTGCCACCAGCAGAGATCTCCCGGGGGGACAGGGGACTGAAAAACTGTTTTTT.